Sequencing of this T cell receptor beta chain was carried out in a study of blood T cell repertoires in COVID-19 (dated by TCRdb to 2018 to 2020). The study in broad terms: Collaborator samples came from the United States, Italy and Spain and covered acute and convalescent phases of COVID-19. The prospective study material was composed of cDNA or gDNA derived from T cells, B-cell-depleted T cells, or PBMCs. Deeply sampled blood TCRbeta repertoires from subjects exposed to, actively infected with, or recovered from COVID-19 were included in the dataset. The repertoires were released in a freely available public database intended as a resource for research on the immune response to SARS-CoV-2. Samples came from the ongoing ImmuneRACE study (first 160 participants) plus 1,254 subjects from 6 global collaborators. Sample metadata almost always included a de-identified subject ID, COVID-19 status, age in years and sex. Where available, HLA class I and class II types were taken from metadata supplied by the sample provider and were not determined by assay-based typing.

Each collaborating institution followed its own protocols to collect whole blood in K2EDTA tubes. For TCRbeta analysis, collaborator samples were shipped as frozen whole blood, as isolated PBMCs, or as DNA extracted from either sample type. A remark on this clone: Its recognized antigen is unknown. No much larger clone is present one base from it, and per-base qualities are unavailable.

The immunoSEQ Assay, a bias-controlled multiplex PCR, was used to amplify TCRbeta CDR3 regions from genomic DNA. The published analysis was carried out like this. The number of nucleated cells in each sample was estimated by amplification of reference gene primers within the assay. To quantify the absolute abundance of each unique TCRbeta CDR3 rearrangement, sequence reads were collapsed and filtered. Productive Simpson clonality was computed per sample as the square root of Simpson's diversity index over productive rearrangements. The source is immuneACCESS, and TCRdb retained only in-frame sequences with V and J called. Part of the clones is not carried over; for the studies checked, unresolved V genes explain less than half of this, and the remainder is unexplained. That table furnishes V, J and clone size, whereas the DNA furnished D and trimming. The sample contains 140,000 or so clones, around 77% of them found a single time. The top ten constitute over 6.5% of the sample.

The paper as a whole reports these results and caveats: Clinical and demographic metadata were provided uncurated, with the amount varying by source and participant.

Including the terminal cysteine and phenylalanine, the CDR3 comprises 16 residues. Just CDR3 DNA is preserved here, 48 bases in frame from base 1. The germline V and J ends show losses of 3 bases and 3 bases respectively, and no gene match explains 8 bases of the junction. Based on the germline V gene, the CDR1 and CDR2 sequences are SGHNT and YENEEA. In this chain, TRBV11-3 is recombined with TRBJ2-5, with TRBD2 identical over 9 junction bases. This TCR derives from a man over 45 with active or convalescent COVID-19. Material for sequencing was peripheral blood. CDR3 sequence: CASSFWREGQEETQYF. The DNA sequence reads TGTGCCAGCAGCTTCTGGCGGGAGGGCCAAGAAGAGACCCAGTACTTC.